The clone carrying this TCR beta chain was counted at least ten times. This sample is drawn from a study of T cells in Graves' hyperthyroidism and ophthalmopathy. Regions amplified from RNA transcripts were the TCR beta CDR3 regions. The primer set for the first-round RT-PCR of the TCR CDR3 was HTBI. TCRdb reprocessed the multiplex PCR reads via MiXCR and lists one record per CDR3 protein. In the table there are more than 300,000 distinct CDR3 sequences, about 14% of which are singletons. This TCR came from a woman younger than 45 with Graves' ophthalmopathy. The specimen sequenced was blood.

The CDR3 region is CASSDWIRGYGYTF. The DNA for the CDR3 is TGTGCCAGCAGTGACTGGATCAGGGGCTATGGCTACACCTTC. This chain links TRBV6-4 with TRBJ1-2, with a tentative D call TRBD1 (6 bases). Germline V gene sequence: CDR1 MRHNA, CDR2 SNTAGT. The V gene lost 1 base and the J gene lost 4 bases, with 10 bases spanning the gap. The CDR3 loop spans 14 amino acids.